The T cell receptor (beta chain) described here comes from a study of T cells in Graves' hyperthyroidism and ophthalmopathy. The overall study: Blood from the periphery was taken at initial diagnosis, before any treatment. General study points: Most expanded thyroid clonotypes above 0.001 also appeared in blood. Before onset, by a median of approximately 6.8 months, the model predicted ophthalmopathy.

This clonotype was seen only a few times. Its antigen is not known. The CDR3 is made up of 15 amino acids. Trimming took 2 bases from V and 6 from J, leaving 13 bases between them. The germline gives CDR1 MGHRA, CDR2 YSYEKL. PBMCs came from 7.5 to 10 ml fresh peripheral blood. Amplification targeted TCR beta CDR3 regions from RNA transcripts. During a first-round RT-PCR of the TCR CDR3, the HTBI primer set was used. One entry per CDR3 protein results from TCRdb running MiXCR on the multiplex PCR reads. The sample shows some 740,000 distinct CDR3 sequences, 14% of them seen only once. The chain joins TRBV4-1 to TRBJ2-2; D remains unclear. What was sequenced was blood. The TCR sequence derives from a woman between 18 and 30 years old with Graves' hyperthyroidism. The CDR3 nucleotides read TGCGCCAGCAGCCAATTGATGACGTCGGCCGGGGAGCTGTTTTTT. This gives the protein CASSQLMTSAGELFF.